This TCR beta chain was captured by sequencing in a study of cytomegalovirus exposure and HLA in healthy donors. Study-level points and caveats: By HLA locus, TCR association rates varied in a later analysis, with DRB1 showing the most and HLA-C the fewest.

Concerning this clone: Antigen: not known.

PCR involved 60 Vbeta and 13 Jbeta primers. Clones were sequenced by immunoSEQ multiplex PCR, and TCRdb holds only the in-frame ones, with some missing. The sample carries roughly 190,000 clones, more than 75% recorded once. Sequencing input: PBMCs. The receptor was isolated from a woman in her fifties or sixties in good health and CMV-seronegative.

CDR3 protein: CASRSTGEAFF. DNA for the CDR3: TGCGCCAGCCGTTCGACAGGAGAAGCTTTCTTT. The chain couples TRBV5-1 to TRBJ1-1, with a weak D call TRBD1 (6 bases). The CDR3 sequence is 11 residues long. V was shortened by 7 bases and J by 8 bases, with 12 bases between the two germline ends. Looked up from germline, CDR1 is SGHRS and CDR2 is YFSETQ.